The rows below give T cell receptor beta chains drawn from one sample of a study of T-cell reconstitution after alpha-beta-depleted transplantation in children. TCRdb ran MiXCR on the PCR reads and lists one entry per CDR3 protein. The sample contains 700,000 or so distinct CDR3 sequences, about an eighth of which appear only once. This specimen was PBMCs, taken before TCRalphabeta/CD19-depleted stem cell transplant. These receptor sequences come from a girl aged 2 to 9 with congenital amegakaryocytic thrombocytopenia, due to receive a stem cell transplant. Both conserved end residues are part of each CDR3. Each record gives: clone size, J gene, V gene, CDR3 length, D gene, CDR3 protein, CDR3 DNA. The D gene is left open where the match is weak. Rows give clone size only sometimes, using once, few, many, or a class for an expanded clone.

many TRBJ2-3 TRBV7-8 16 TRBD2 CASSLGYLAVTDTQYF TGTGCCAGCAGCTTAGGATATCTAGCGGTCACAGATACGCAGTATTTT
few TRBJ1-5 TRBV12-3/TRBV12-4 14 TRBD1 CASRHGQGNQPQHF TGTGCCAGCAGACATGGACAGGGCAATCAGCCCCAGCATTTT
many TRBJ2-5 TRBV12-3/TRBV12-4 13 TRBD1 CASSDDREETQYF TGTGCCAGCAGTGACGACAGGGAGGAGACCCAGTACTTC
many TRBJ2-2 TRBV28 12 - CASTGDTGELFF TGTGCCAGCACCGGTGACACCGGGGAGCTGTTTTTT
- TRBJ2-7 TRBV18 13 TRBD2 CASKAGESYEQYF TGTGCCAGCAAAGCGGGAGAATCCTACGAGCAGTACTTC
many TRBJ1-2 TRBV28 12 - CASTQSAGGYTF TGTGCCAGCACCCAGTCTGCGGGTGGCTACACCTTC
few TRBJ2-7 TRBV20-1 13 - CSATSVGHGEQYF TGCAGTGCTACCTCCGTGGGACACGGGGAGCAGTACTTC
- TRBJ1-3 TRBV15 15 - CATSREDTLLNTIYF TGTGCCACCAGCAGAGAGGACACGCTTTTAAACACCATATATTTT
- TRBJ1-5 TRBV15 14 - CATSSSPTNQPQHF TGTGCCACCAGCAGCAGTCCCACTAATCAGCCCCAGCATTTT
many TRBJ2-3 TRBV12-3/TRBV12-4 15 TRBD1 CASSPQTGVTDTQYF TGTGCCAGCAGCCCCCAAACAGGGGTCACAGATACGCAGTATTTT
many TRBJ2-2 TRBV5-1 14 - CASSPGHNTGELFF TGCGCCAGCAGCCCCGGACACAACACCGGGGAGCTGTTTTTT
many TRBJ2-4 TRBV5-1 16 TRBD2 CASSLGLAGEGNIQYF TGCGCCAGCAGCTTGGGACTAGCGGGAGAGGGTAACATTCAGTACTTC
few TRBJ2-5 TRBV7-6 15 - CASSLGVWLQETQYF TGTGCCAGCAGCTTAGGAGTGTGGCTTCAAGAGACCCAGTACTTC
many TRBJ2-1 TRBV29-1 10 - CSVVDNEQFF TGCAGCGTTGTGGACAATGAGCAGTTCTTC
few TRBJ2-1 TRBV7-6 16 TRBD2 CASSGLGRAGYNEQFF TGTGCCAGCAGCGGTCTCGGGAGGGCCGGATACAATGAGCAGTTCTTC
many TRBJ2-1 TRBV5-1 15 - CASSSSLAGNNEQFF TGCGCCAGCAGCTCATCATTAGCCGGTAACAATGAGCAGTTCTTC
many TRBJ1-5 TRBV7-6 17 TRBD1 CASSFHRGIESNQPQHF TGTGCCAGCAGCTTTCACAGGGGAATAGAGAGCAATCAGCCCCAGCATTTT
few TRBJ2-2 TRBV20-1 17 TRBD2 CSARSPSGRPDTGELFF TGCAGTGCTAGAAGTCCTAGCGGGAGGCCGGACACCGGGGAGCTGTTTTTT
- TRBJ2-1 TRBV6-2/TRBV6-3 13 - CASSHGVPAVQFF TGTGCCAGCAGTCATGGAGTGCCGGCGGTGCAGTTCTTC
once TRBJ1-5 TRBV7-8 17 - CASSLVLGRGANQPQHF TGTGCCAGCAGCTTAGTATTGGGCAGGGGAGCCAATCAGCCCCAGCATTTT
many TRBJ2-1 TRBV5-1 15 TRBD2 CASSWGLAGDNEQFF TGCGCCAGCAGCTGGGGACTAGCGGGAGACAATGAGCAGTTCTTC
few TRBJ2-7 TRBV12-3/TRBV12-4 15 - CASSTTGPHRVWQYF TGTGCCAGCAGTACCACCGGGCCCCACCGGGTGTGGCAGTACTTC
- TRBJ2-1 TRBV9 18 TRBD2 CASSATGTSAPSYNEQFF TGTGCCAGCAGCGCCACCGGGACTAGCGCCCCCTCCTACAATGAGCAGTTCTTC
- TRBJ1-3 TRBV7-9 16 TRBD1 CASSTRQGTSGNTIYF TGTGCCAGCAGCACCCGACAGGGGACTTCTGGAAACACCATATATTTT
many TRBJ2-1 TRBV25-1 12 - CASRDQNNEQFF TGTGCCAGCAGGGATCAGAACAATGAGCAGTTCTTC
many TRBJ1-2 TRBV28 16 - CASRASGTFNNYGYTF TGTGCCAGCAGAGCCTCAGGAACATTCAATAACTATGGCTACACCTTC
few TRBJ2-2 TRBV7-6 15 - CASTHRRSNTGELFF TGTGCCAGCACCCATAGACGGTCGAACACCGGGGAGCTGTTTTTT
- TRBJ2-7 TRBV16 15 - CASSPYGQGGYEQYF TGTGCCAGCAGCCCCTATGGACAGGGAGGGTACGAGCAGTACTTC
- TRBJ2-3 TRBV12-3/TRBV12-4 14 - CASSLRSRAGTQYF TGTGCCAGCAGTTTAAGATCCAGGGCGGGTACGCAGTATTTT
many TRBJ2-1 TRBV9 17 TRBD2 CASSARTSGSGYNEQFF TGTGCCAGCAGCGCCAGGACTAGCGGGAGTGGGTACAATGAGCAGTTCTTC
many TRBJ2-1 TRBV20-1 13 - CSARGGHSNEQFF TGCAGTGCTAGAGGCGGACACAGCAATGAGCAGTTCTTC
many TRBJ2-2 TRBV12-3/TRBV12-4 13 TRBD1 CASSSGTAGELFF TGTGCCAGCAGTTCCGGGACAGCCGGGGAGCTGTTTTTT
- TRBJ2-1 TRBV5-1 11 - CASNKGGEQFF TGCGCCAGCAACAAAGGGGGAGAGCAGTTCTTC
- TRBJ2-3 TRBV7-3 16 - CASSLEVSGLGDTQYF TGTGCCAGCAGCTTGGAGGTGTCGGGACTCGGGGATACGCAGTATTTT
- TRBJ1-5 TRBV15 15 - CATSRDRGEGQPQHF TGTGCCACCAGCAGAGATAGGGGCGAGGGTCAGCCCCAGCATTTT